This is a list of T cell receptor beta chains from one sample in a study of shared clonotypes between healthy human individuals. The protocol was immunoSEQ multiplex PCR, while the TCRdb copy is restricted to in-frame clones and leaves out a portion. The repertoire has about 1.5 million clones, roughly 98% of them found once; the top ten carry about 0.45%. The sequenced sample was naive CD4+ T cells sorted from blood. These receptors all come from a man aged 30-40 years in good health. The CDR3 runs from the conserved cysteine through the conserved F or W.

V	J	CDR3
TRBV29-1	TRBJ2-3	CSGSGRADTQYF
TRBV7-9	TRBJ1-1	CASSPPSKMNTEAFF
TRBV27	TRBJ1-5	CASSLLKAGRGNQPQHF
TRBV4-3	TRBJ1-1	CASSQDRQGTNTEAFF
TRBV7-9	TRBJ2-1	CASIIQGLLAGEGEQFF
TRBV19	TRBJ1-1	CASSIVQGSTEAFF
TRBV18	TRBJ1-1	CASSPGQGYMNTEAFF
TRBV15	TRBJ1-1	CATSRVQATEAFF
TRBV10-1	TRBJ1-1	CASSEILVPAFF
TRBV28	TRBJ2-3	CASNLAGTIADTQYF
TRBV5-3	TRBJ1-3	CASSSRVGNTIYF
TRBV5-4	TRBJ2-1	CASSLWLQTSRGNEQFF
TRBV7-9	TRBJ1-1	CASGTDRVDFF
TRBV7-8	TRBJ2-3	CASSYTTGTDTQYF
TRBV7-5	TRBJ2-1	CVRSLFWLYNEQFF